The clone carrying this T cell receptor beta chain was observed a single time. This sample was included in a study of PD-L1 blockade in urothelial cancer. Overall study: The authors examined blood 3 weeks (second dose) and 6 weeks after treatment start.

Time point indicated: pretreatment peripheral blood. Urothelial carcinoma in patients was locally advanced or metastatic. The investigators introduced synthetic TCR analog templates into each PCR as spikes. Method: immunoSEQ multiplex PCR; TCRdb's copy keeps in-frame clones and lacks some. The sample has approximately 90,000 clones; about 83% are singletons. This CDR3 contains 11 residues. This TCR derives from a man aged 55 to 70 with urothelial cancer. The sequenced sample was PBMCs, obtained around atezolizumab (anti-PD-L1) treatment. The chain couples TRBV21-1 to TRBJ2-3; the table's TRBD2 call for D was not verified on the DNA. TRBV21-1 is a listed pseudogene. Here the CDR3 DNA reads TGTGCCAGCAGCAAACTTCTGAGGCCGTATTTT. It specifies CASSKLLRPYF.